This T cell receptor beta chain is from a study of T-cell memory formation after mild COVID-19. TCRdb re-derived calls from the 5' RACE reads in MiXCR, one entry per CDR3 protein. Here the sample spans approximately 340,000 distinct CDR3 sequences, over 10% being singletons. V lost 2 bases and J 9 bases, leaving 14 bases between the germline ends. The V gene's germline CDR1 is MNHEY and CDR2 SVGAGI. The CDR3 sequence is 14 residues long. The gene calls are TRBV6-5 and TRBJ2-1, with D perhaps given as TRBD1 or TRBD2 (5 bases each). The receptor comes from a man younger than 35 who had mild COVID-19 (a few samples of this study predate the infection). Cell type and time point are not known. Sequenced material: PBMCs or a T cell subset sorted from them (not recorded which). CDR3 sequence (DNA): TGTGCCAGCAGTTACGGGCAGGGAGTTGGTGAGCAGTTCTTC. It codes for CASSYGQGVGEQFF.